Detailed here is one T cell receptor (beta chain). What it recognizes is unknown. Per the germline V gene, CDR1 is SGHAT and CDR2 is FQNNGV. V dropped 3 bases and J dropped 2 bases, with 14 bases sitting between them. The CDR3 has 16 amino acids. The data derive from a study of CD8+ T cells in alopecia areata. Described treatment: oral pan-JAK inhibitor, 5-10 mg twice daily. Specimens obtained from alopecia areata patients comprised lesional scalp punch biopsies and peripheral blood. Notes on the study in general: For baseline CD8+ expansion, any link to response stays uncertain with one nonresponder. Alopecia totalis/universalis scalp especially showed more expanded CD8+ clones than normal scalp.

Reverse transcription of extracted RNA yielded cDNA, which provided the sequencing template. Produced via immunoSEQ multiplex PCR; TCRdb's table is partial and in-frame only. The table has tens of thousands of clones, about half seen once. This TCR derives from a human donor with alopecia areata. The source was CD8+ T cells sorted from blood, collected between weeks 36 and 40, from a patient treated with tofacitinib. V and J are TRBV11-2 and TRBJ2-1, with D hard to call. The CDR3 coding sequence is TGTGCCAGCAGCTTGCTTGCCGGGCGCCCCTACAATGAGCAGTTCTTC. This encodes CASSLLAGRPYNEQFF. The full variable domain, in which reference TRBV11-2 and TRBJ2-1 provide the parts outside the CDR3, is EAGVAQSPRYKIIEKRQSVAFWCNPISGHATLYWYQQILGQGPKLLIQFQNNGVVDDSQLPKDRFSAERLKGVDSTLKIQPAKLEDSAVYLCASSLLAGRPYNEQFFGPGTRLTVL.